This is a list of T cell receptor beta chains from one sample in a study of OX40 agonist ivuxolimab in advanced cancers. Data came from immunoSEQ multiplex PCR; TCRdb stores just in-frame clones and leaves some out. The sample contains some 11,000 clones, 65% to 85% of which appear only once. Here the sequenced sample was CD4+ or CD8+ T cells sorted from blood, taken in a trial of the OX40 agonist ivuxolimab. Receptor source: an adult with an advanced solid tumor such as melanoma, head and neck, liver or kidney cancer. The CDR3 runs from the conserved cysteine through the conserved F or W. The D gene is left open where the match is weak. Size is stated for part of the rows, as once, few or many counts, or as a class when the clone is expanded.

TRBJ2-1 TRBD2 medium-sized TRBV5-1 CASSHTSGGTYNEQFF TGCGCCAGCAGCCATACTAGCGGGGGTACCTACAATGAGCAGTTCTTC
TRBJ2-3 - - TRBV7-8 CASSLRTESTDTQYF TGTGCCAGCAGCCTAAGGACGGAAAGCACAGATACGCAGTATTTT
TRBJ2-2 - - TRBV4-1 CASSQTSVIGDGELFF TGCGCCAGCAGCCAAACCTCTGTTATCGGGGATGGGGAGCTGTTTTTT
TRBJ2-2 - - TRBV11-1 CASRGPSNTGELFF TGTGCCAGCAGGGGACCCTCGAACACCGGGGAGCTGTTTTTT
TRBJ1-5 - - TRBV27 CASSFSNQPQHF TGTGCCAGCAGTTTCAGCAATCAGCCCCAGCATTTT
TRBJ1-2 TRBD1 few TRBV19 CASSTTGGRGYTF TGTGCCAGTAGTACAACAGGGGGCCGTGGCTACACCTTC
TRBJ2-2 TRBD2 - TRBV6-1 CASSETSGGAGELFF TGTGCCAGCAGTGAAACTAGCGGGGGGGCCGGGGAGCTGTTTTTT
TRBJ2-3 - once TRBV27 CASSTGTPSTDTQYF TGTGCCAGCAGTACCGGGACGCCCAGCACAGATACGCAGTATTTT
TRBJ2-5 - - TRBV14 CASSERIGRAGETQYF TGTGCCAGCAGTGAAAGGATTGGCAGGGCGGGTGAGACCCAGTACTTC
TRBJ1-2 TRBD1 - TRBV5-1 CASSLARQGGSVDGYTF TGCGCCAGCAGCTTGGCCAGACAGGGGGGATCCGTCGATGGCTACACCTTC
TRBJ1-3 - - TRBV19 CASNFWDSGNTIYF TGTGCCAGTAATTTTTGGGACTCTGGAAACACCATATATTTT
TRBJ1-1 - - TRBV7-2 CASSLQGGDTEAFF TGTGCCAGCAGCTTACAGGGAGGTGACACTGAAGCTTTCTTT
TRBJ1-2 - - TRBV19 CASQKEVGGARKYGYTF TGTGCCAGTCAAAAAGAGGTGGGAGGGGCGCGTAAGTATGGCTACACCTTC
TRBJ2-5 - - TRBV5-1 CASSPGGSETQYF TGCGCCAGCAGCCCCGGGGGATCTGAGACCCAGTACTTC
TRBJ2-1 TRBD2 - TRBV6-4 CASSEIGGGEFDEQFF TGTGCCAGCAGTGAAATTGGCGGGGGGGAATTCGATGAGCAGTTCTTC
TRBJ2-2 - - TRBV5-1 CASSLGPDTGELFF TGCGCCAGCAGCTTGGGGCCGGACACCGGGGAGCTGTTTTTT
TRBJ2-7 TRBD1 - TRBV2 CASSVSGTGNYEQYF TGTGCCAGCAGCGTTTCCGGGACAGGGAACTACGAGCAGTACTTC
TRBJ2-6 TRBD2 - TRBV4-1 CASSQFAGEGANVLTF TGCGCCAGCAGCCAGTTCGCGGGGGAAGGGGCCAACGTCCTGACTTTC
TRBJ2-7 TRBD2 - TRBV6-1 CASSVAGNSYEQYF TGTGCCAGCAGTGTAGCGGGGAACTCCTACGAGCAGTACTTC
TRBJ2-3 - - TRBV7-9 CASSLGTDTQYF TGTGCCAGCAGCTTAGGGACCGATACGCAGTATTTT
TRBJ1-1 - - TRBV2 CASSGLGPLNTEAFF TGTGCCAGCAGTGGCCTGGGACCGCTGAACACTGAAGCTTTCTTT
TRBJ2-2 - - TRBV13 CASARAGELFF TGTGCCAGCGCTCGTGCCGGGGAGCTGTTTTTT
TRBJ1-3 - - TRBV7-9 CASSSREGAGNTIYF TGTGCCAGCAGCTCGAGGGAGGGAGCTGGAAACACCATATATTTT
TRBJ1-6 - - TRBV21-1 CASSKRSRRRSYNSPLHF TGTGCCAGCAGCAAACGAAGTCGGAGGAGATCCTATAATTCACCCCTCCACTTT
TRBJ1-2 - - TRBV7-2 CASSSGPNYGYTF TGTGCCAGCAGCTCGGGACCGAACTATGGCTACACCTTC
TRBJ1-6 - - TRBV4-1 CASSQVERGTLADSPLHF TGCGCCAGCAGCCAAGTGGAGCGAGGGACTCTCGCAGATTCACCCCTCCACTTT
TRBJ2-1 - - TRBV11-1 CASSTTGFSYNEQFF TGTGCCAGCAGCACAACAGGGTTCTCCTACAATGAGCAGTTCTTC
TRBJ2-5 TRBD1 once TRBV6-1 CASSEEWTGGRETQYF TGTGCCAGCAGTGAAGAATGGACAGGGGGCAGAGAGACCCAGTACTTC
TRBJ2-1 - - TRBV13 CASSYQGPGYNEQFF TGTGCCAGCAGCTACCAGGGACCTGGCTACAATGAGCAGTTCTTC
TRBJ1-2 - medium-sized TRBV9 CASSVGGDYGYTF TGTGCCAGCAGCGTAGGTGGAGACTATGGCTACACCTTC
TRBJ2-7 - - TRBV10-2 CASSVPGYEQYF TGCGCCAGCAGTGTTCCGGGGTACGAGCAGTACTTC
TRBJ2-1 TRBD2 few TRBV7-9 CASSLARGDRNNEQFF TGTGCCAGCAGCTTAGCGCGGGGGGATAGGAACAATGAGCAGTTCTTC
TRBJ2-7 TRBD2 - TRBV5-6 CASSLTGLGYEQYF TGTGCCAGCAGCTTAACCGGACTAGGCTACGAGCAGTACTTC
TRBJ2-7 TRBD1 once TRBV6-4 CASRSTGLIDEQYF TGTGCCAGCAGGTCGACAGGGCTAATCGACGAGCAGTACTTC
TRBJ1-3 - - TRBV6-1 CASTGGNTIYF TGTGCCAGCACGGGAGGAAACACCATATATTTT
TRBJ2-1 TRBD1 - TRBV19 CASSMTGEMNEQFF TGTGCCAGTAGTATGACAGGGGAAATGAATGAGCAGTTCTTC
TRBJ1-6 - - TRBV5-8 CASSVGPTVPPLHF TGTGCCAGCAGCGTTGGGCCCACCGTACCACCCCTCCACTTT
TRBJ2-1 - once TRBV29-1 CSFSTESSYNEQFF TGCAGCTTTTCGACGGAGAGCTCCTACAATGAGCAGTTCTTC
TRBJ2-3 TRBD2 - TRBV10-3 CAISDPGLAVTDTQYF TGTGCCATCAGTGACCCGGGACTAGCGGTCACAGATACGCAGTATTTT
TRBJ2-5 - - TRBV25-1 CASSVTGGGETQYF TGTGCCAGCAGTGTTACAGGGGGGGGAGAGACCCAGTACTTC
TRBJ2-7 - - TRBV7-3 CASSPRGARYEQYF TGTGCCAGCAGCCCTCGGGGGGCGCGGTACGAGCAGTACTTC
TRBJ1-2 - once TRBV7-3 CASSLVRNYGYTF TGTGCCAGCAGCTTAGTCCGCAACTATGGCTACACCTTC
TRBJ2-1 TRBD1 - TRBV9 CASNPHKTGAYNEQFF TGTGCCAGCAACCCCCATAAGACAGGGGCCTACAATGAGCAGTTCTTC
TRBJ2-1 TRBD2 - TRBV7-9 CASSSTLAAPGAYNEQFF TGTGCCAGCAGCTCGACCCTAGCGGCACCGGGGGCCTACAATGAGCAGTTCTTC
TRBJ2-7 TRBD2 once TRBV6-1 CASSEGEGPYEQYF TGTGCCAGCAGTGAGGGGGAGGGGCCCTACGAGCAGTACTTC
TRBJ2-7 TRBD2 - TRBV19 CASSYSSGSSYEQYF TGTGCCAGTAGTTACTCTAGCGGGAGCTCCTACGAGCAGTACTTC
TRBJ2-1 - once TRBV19 CASSMRLGHEQFF TGTGCCAGTAGTATGCGACTAGGCCATGAGCAGTTCTTC
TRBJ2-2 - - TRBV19 CASSIFPGENTGELFF TGTGCCAGTAGTATATTTCCGGGGGAGAACACCGGGGAGCTGTTTTTT
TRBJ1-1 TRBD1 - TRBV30 CAWTGSGTGANTEAFF TGTGCCTGGACCGGGTCGGGGACAGGGGCCAACACTGAAGCTTTCTTT
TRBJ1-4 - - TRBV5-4 CASSFGGGEKLFF TGTGCCAGCAGCTTTGGGGGTGGTGAAAAACTGTTTTTT
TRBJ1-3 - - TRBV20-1 CSASEPGSIYF TGCAGTGCTAGCGAACCGGGAAGTATATATTTT
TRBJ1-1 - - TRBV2 CASKGGTEAFF TGTGCCAGCAAGGGTGGCACTGAAGCTTTCTTT
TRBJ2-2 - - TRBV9 CASSAFTNTGELFF TGTGCCAGCAGCGCGTTCACGAACACCGGGGAGCTGTTTTTT
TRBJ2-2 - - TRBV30 CAWSLGGGELFF TGTGCCTGGAGTTTAGGTGGCGGGGAGCTGTTTTTT
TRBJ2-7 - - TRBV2 CASSAGTGDDYEQYF TGTGCCAGCAGTGCAGGCACAGGTGACGACTACGAGCAGTACTTC
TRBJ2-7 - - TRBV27 CASSLSETGNYYEQYF TGTGCCAGCAGTTTATCGGAGACAGGAAATTACTACGAGCAGTACTTC
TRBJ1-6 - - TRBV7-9 CASSSSPAGERSPLHF TGTGCCAGCAGCTCCTCTCCGGCAGGGGAGAGATCACCCCTCCACTTT
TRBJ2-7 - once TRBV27 CASSSLGEQYF TGTGCCAGCAGCTCGTTAGGCGAGCAGTACTTC